This T cell receptor (beta chain) is drawn from a study of blood T cell repertoires in COVID-19. About the study: The samples span acute and convalescent COVID-19 from the United States, Italy and Spain. T cells, B-cell-depleted T cells, or PBMCs supplied cDNA or gDNA.

Original data processing: Estimated nucleated cell counts came from reference gene primer amplification. Generated by immunoSEQ multiplex PCR, the TCRdb table keeps only in-frame clones and is missing some. V and J calls and clone size are copied from that table; D and trimming were computed from the DNA. The sample records over 250,000 clones, about 88% being singletons. The CDR3 length is 15 residues. Germline assignment: CDR1 SGHDN and CDR2 FVKESK. Trimming took off 0 bases at V and 2 bases at J, with 11 bases between the two ends. The receptor's source is a man in his 60s who had recovered from COVID-19. Sequences were obtained from peripheral blood. This chain uses TRBV14 with TRBJ2-7; D is perhaps TRBD2 (5 bases). The DNA of the CDR3 is TGTGCCAGCAGCCAAGATGGGAGAGCAACCTACGAGCAGTACTTC. It is translated as CASSQDGRATYEQYF.